This T cell receptor beta chain was retrieved from a study of blood T cell repertoires in COVID-19. This clone occurred once. J was trimmed by 5 bases and V by 4 bases; bases with no gene match: 9. The germline V gene has CDR1 SGHDT and CDR2 YYEEEE. The CDR3 sequence is 17 residues long. Some clones are missing from TCRdb's copy, which holds only in-frame ones; the method was immunoSEQ multiplex PCR. The sample shows roughly 180,000 clones, around three quarters of them seen only once. V gene TRBV5-6 combines with J gene TRBJ2-3; 14 bases agree with TRBD2. This sequence was found in a man in his 60s with active or convalescent COVID-19. Sequenced input: peripheral blood. CDR3 amino acids: CASSPARTSGRKDTQYF. CDR3 DNA: TGTGCCAGCAGCCCGGCCAGGACTAGCGGGAGGAAAGATACGCAGTATTTT. Using reference TRBV5-6 and TRBJ2-3 for the parts outside the CDR3, the full variable domain is DAGVTQSPTHLIKTRGQQVTLRCSPKSGHDTVSWYQQALGQGPQFIFQYYEEEERQRGNFPDRFSGHQFPNYSSELNVNALLLGDSALYLCASSPARTSGRKDTQYFGPGTRLTVL.